The rows below give T cell receptor beta chains drawn from one sample of a study of shared clonotypes between healthy human individuals. Sequencing was performed with immunoSEQ multiplex PCR; in TCRdb, only in-frame clones are kept and a portion is missing. The sample lists over a million clones; 75% were seen once. The source material was memory CD4+ T cells sorted from blood. The receptors stem from a young man in good health. Each CDR3 is given with its conserved first and last residue. The order of the fields is clone size, V gene, J gene, D gene, CDR3 protein. A D gene is named only where the DNA matches it firmly. Clone size is not always given. Where it is, it says once, few, many or a class for expanded clones.

few,TRBV6-5,NA,TRBD2,CASSRELGGGYEQYF
few,TRBV19,TRBJ2-5,NA,CASSRGGPGAQYF
NA,TRBV5-1,TRBJ1-5,NA,CASSLDTGSGQPQHF
NA,TRBV7-8,TRBJ2-7,NA,CASAYSGPEGEQYF
many,TRBV2,TRBJ1-1,TRBD1,CASSAGGYPEAFF
NA,TRBV30,TRBJ1-3,TRBD1,CAWTGGSGNTIYF
NA,TRBV5-1,TRBJ2-1,NA,CASSKAEGLAWNEQFF
NA,TRBV18,TRBJ1-3,NA,CASSTDGNTIYF
once,TRBV7-2,TRBJ1-4,TRBD1,CASSLGTGEEKLFF
NA,TRBV2,TRBJ2-7,NA,CASSVRRSYEQYF
NA,TRBV30,TRBJ1-1,NA,CAWSGGQGAFF
NA,TRBV7-6,TRBJ2-2,TRBD1,CASSLGDRVNTGELFF
NA,TRBV5-1,TRBJ2-3,NA,CASSLEPAFTDTQYF
NA,TRBV5-4,TRBJ2-5,NA,CASSSELSRDAETQYF
once,TRBV11-3,TRBJ2-1,TRBD2,CASSLGEGLTSGMTDEQFF
few,TRBV5-4,TRBJ2-5,TRBD2,CASSSYSSGQETQYF
NA,TRBV5-1,TRBJ2-3,TRBD2,CASSLADSGGRDTQYF
once,TRBV5-1,TRBJ1-5,TRBD1,CASSPLPDRGGNQPQHF
NA,TRBV14,TRBJ1-1,NA,CATGRMNTEAFF
once,TRBV28,TRBJ1-5,TRBD1,CASSPGTGTNQPQHF
NA,TRBV10-3,TRBJ1-6,TRBD1,CASSYLDRNSPLHF
NA,TRBV10-3,TRBJ2-7,NA,CASRSGGPYEQYF
NA,TRBV11-2,TRBJ1-3,NA,CASSLDWDSGNTIYF
NA,TRBV10-3,TRBJ2-7,TRBD1,CAVNPGQGREQYF
few,TRBV6-5,TRBJ1-5,NA,CASSRDGLSNQPQHF
NA,TRBV18,TRBJ2-7,NA,CASSKAGVGYEQYF
many,TRBV6-5,TRBJ2-1,NA,CASRMANEQFF
NA,TRBV9,TRBJ2-7,TRBD1,CASSPGTVTYEQYF
NA,TRBV30,TRBJ2-3,TRBD1,CAWSKGQFASTDTQYF
NA,TRBV7-2,TRBJ2-1,NA,CASSSDKKQFF
NA,TRBV11-2,TRBJ2-7,NA,CASSLAADTTYEQYF
NA,TRBV10-2,TRBJ2-3,TRBD2,CASSLKPSGRWGPSTDTQYF
once,TRBV5-1,TRBJ1-2,TRBD1,CASSSGGQIYGYTF
NA,TRBV5-1,TRBJ2-5,NA,CASSLDGETQYF